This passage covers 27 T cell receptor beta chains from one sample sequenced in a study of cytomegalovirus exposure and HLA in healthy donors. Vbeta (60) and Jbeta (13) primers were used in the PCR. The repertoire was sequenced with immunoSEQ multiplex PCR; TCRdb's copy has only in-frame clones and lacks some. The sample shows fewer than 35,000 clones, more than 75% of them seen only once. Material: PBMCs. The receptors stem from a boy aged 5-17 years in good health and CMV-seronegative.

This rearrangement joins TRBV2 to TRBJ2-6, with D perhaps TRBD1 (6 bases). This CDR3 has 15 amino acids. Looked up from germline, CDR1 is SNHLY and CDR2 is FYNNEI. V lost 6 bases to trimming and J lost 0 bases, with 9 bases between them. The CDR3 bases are TGTGCCAGCAGGGAACAGGGCTCTGGGGCCAACGTCCTGACTTTC. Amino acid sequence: CASREQGSGANVLTF.

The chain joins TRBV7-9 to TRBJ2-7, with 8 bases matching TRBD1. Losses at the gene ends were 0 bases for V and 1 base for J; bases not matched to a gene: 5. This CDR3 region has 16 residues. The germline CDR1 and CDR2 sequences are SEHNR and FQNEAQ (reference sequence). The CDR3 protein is CASSLATGAVSYEQYF. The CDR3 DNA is TGTGCCAGCAGCTTAGCGACAGGGGCGGTTTCCTACGAGCAGTACTTC.

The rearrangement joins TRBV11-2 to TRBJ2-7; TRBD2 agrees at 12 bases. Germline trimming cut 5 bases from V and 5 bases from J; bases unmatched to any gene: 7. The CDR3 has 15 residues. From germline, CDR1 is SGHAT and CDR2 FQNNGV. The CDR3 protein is CASSAWTSGDNEQYF. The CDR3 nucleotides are TGTGCCAGCAGCGCCTGGACTAGCGGGGACAACGAGCAGTACTTC.

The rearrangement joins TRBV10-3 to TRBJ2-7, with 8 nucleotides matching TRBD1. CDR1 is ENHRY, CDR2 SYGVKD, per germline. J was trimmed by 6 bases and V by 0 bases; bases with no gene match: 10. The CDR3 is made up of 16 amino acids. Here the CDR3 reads CAISESTGGNYFEQYF. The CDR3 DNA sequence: TGTGCCATCAGTGAGTCTACAGGGGGGAATTATTTCGAGCAGTACTTC.

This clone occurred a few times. For the CDR3, the DNA is TGTGCCTGCGGGTTGACCAATTTCCCCTACGAGCAGTACTTC. Amino acid sequence: CACGLTNFPYEQYF. The chain joins TRBV19 to TRBJ2-7; D possibly corresponds to TRBD2 (5 bases). Germline V gene lookup returns CDR1 LNHDA and CDR2 SQIVND (reference sequence). This CDR3 has 14 amino acids. V lost 11 bases and J lost 2, with 19 bases in between.

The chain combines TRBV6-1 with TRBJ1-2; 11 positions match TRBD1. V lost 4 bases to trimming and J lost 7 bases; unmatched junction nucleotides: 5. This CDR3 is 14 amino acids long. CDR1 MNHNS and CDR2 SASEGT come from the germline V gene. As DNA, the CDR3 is TGTGCCAGCAGTGGGACAGGGGGCGCGGGTGGCTACACCTTC. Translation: CASSGTGGAGGYTF.

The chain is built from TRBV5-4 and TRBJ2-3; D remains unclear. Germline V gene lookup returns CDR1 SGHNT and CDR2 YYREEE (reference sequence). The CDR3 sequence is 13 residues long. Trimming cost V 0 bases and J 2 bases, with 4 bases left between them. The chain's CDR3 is CASSLVFTDTQYF. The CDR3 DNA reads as TGTGCCAGCAGCTTGGTCTTCACAGATACGCAGTATTTT.

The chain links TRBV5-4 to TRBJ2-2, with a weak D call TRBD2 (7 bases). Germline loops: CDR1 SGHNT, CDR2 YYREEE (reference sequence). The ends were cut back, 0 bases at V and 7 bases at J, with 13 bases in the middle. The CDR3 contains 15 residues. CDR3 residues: CASSLAGGRDGELFF. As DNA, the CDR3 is TGTGCCAGCAGCTTGGCCGGGGGGCGGGACGGGGAGCTGTTTTTT.

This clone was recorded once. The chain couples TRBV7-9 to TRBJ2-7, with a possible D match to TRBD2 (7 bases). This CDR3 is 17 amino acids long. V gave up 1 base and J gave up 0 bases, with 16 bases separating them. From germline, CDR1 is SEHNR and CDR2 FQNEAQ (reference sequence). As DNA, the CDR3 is TGTGCCAGCAGCTTAGACAGTCGGGGGGCCAGCTCCTACGAGCAGTACTTC. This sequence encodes CASSLDSRGASSYEQYF.

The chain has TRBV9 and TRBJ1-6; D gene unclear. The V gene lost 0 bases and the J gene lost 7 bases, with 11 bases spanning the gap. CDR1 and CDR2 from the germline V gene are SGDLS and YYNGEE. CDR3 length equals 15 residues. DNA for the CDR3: TGTGCCAGCAGCGTAGCACTTCGGGGAAATTCACCCCTCCACTTT. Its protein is CASSVALRGNSPLHF.

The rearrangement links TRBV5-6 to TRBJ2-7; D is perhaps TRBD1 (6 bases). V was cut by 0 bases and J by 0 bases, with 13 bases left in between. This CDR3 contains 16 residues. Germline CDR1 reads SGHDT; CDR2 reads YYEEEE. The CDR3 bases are TGTGCCAGCAGCTTGGTTGCAGGGGTCAGCTCCTACGAGCAGTACTTC. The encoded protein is CASSLVAGVSSYEQYF.

The CDR3 DNA reads TGTGCCAGCAGCCCTCGACAGGGGGCCTTAAACACCGGGGAGCTGTTTTTT. Its translation is CASSPRQGALNTGELFF. The V gene is TRBV7-9, the J gene TRBJ2-2; 10 positions agree with TRBD1. V was clipped by 5 bases and J by 2 bases; unmatched bases: 8. Per germline, CDR1 SEHNR and CDR2 FQNEAQ (reference sequence). This CDR3 has 17 amino acids.

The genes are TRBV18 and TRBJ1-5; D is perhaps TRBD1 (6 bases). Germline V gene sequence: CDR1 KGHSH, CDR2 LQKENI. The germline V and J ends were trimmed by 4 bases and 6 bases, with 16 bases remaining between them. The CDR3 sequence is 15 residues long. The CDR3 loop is CASSLTGTLGQPQHF. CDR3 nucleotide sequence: TGTGCCAGCTCACTCACAGGGACCCTCGGTCAGCCCCAGCATTTT.

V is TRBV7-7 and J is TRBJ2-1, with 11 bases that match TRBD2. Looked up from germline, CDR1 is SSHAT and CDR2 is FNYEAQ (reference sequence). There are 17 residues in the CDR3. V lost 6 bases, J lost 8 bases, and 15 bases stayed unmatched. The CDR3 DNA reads TGTGCCAGCAGTCCTGGCCGGTTAGCGGGGGGGCTTTATGAGCAGTTCTTC. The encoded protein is CASSPGRLAGGLYEQFF.

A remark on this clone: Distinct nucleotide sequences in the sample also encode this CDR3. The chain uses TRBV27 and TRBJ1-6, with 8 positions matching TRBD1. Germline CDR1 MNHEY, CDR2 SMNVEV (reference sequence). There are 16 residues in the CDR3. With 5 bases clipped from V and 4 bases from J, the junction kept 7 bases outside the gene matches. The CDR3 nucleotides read TGTGCCAGCAGTCAAGGACAGGGAACTTATAATTCACCCCTCCACTTT. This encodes CASSQGQGTYNSPLHF.

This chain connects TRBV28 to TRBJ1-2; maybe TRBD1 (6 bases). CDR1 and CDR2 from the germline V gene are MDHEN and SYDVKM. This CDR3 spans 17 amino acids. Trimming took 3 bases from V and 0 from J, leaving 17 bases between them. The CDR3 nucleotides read TGTGCCAGCAGTTTGGGGGGGGCAGGAGGACCTAACTATGGCTACACCTTC. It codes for CASSLGGAGGPNYGYTF.

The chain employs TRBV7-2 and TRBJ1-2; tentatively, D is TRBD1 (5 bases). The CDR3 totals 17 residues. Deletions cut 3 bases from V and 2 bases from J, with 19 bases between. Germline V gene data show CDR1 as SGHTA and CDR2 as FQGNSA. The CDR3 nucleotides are TGTGCCAGCAGCTTTGAGCCCGCTCAGGGCGCGAACTATGGCTACACCTTC. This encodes CASSFEPAQGANYGYTF.

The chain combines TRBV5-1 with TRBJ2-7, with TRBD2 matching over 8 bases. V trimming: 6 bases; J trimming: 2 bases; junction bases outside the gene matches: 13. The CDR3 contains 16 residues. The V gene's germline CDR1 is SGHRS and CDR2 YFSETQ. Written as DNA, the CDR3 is TGCGCCAGCACCCCCTCAGGCGGGGGGCTAACCTACGAGCAGTACTTC. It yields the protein CASTPSGGGLTYEQYF.

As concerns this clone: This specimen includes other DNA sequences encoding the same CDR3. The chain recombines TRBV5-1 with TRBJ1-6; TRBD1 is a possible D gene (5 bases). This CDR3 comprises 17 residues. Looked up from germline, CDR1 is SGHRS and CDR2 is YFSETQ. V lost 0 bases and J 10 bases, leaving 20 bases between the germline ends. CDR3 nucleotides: TGCGCCAGCAGCTTGGGAGTGCCAGGGCTCCTCGAGTCACCCCTCCACTTT. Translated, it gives CASSLGVPGLLESPLHF.

CDR3 in DNA: TGTGCCAGCAGCCGGGACAGCCAGAATGAGCAGTTCTTC. Protein: CASSRDSQNEQFF. The genes are TRBV7-3 and TRBJ2-1; 7 bases fit TRBD1. J gave up 7 bases and V 5 bases, and 5 bases lay outside the gene matches. Germline V gives CDR1 SGHTA, CDR2 FQGTGA. CDR3 length: 13 amino acids.

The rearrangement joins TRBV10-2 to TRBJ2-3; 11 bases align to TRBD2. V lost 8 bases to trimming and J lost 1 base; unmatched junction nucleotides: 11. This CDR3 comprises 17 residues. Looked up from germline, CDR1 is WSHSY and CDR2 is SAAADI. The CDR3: CASSLAGGFWGTDTQYF. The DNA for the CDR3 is TGCGCCAGCTCTCTAGCGGGGGGCTTCTGGGGCACAGATACGCAGTATTTT.

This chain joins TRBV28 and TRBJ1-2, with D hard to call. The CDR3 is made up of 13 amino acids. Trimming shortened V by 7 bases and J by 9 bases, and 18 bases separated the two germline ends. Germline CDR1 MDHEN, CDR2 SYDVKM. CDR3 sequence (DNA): TGTGCCAGCAAAAGTGTGGTGGGCTGGAGCTACACCTTC. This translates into CASKSVVGWSYTF.

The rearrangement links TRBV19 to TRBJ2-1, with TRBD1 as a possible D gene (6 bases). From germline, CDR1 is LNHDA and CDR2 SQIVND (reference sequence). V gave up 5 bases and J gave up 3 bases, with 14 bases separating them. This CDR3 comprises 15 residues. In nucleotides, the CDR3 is TGTGCCAGTAGTTTTGTCGCAGGGGACTACAATGAGCAGTTCTTC. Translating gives CASSFVAGDYNEQFF.

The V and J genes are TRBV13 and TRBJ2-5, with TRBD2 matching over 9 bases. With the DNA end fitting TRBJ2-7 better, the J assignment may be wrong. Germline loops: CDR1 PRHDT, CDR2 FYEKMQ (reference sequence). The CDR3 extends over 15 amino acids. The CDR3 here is CASNPLAGNSYEQYF. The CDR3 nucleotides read TGTGCCAGCAATCCTCTAGCGGGGAACTCCTACGAGCAGTACTTC.

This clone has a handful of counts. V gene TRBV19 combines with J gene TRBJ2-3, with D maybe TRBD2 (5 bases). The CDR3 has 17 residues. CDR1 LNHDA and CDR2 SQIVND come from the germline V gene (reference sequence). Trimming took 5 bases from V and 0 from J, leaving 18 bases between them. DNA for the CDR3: TGTGCCAGTAGTGCTACAAGCCGGGAACGCAGCACAGATACGCAGTATTTT. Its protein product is CASSATSRERSTDTQYF.

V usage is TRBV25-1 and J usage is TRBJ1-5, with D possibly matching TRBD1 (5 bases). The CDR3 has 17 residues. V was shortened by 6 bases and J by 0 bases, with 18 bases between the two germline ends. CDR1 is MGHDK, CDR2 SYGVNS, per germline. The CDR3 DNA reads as TGTGCCAGCAGCGCCAGTGACAGTCCTTATAGCAATCAGCCCCAGCATTTT. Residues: CASSASDSPYSNQPQHF. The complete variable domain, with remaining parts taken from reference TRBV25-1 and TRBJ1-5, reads EADIYQTPRYLVIGTGKKITLECSQTMGHDKMYWYQQDPGMELHLIHYSYGVNSTEKGDLSSESTVSRIRTEHFPLTLESARPSHTSQYLCASSASDSPYSNQPQHFGDGTRLSIL.

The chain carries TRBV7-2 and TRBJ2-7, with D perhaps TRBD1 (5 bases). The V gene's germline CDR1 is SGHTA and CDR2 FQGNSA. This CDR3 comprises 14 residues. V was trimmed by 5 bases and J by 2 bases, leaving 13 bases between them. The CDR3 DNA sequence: TGTGCCAGCAGCAAACTGGACACAACCTACGAGCAGTACTTC. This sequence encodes CASSKLDTTYEQYF.